This TCR beta chain was observed in a study of T cell clonotyping in hematopoietic cell transplantation. Whole-study results and caveats: Higher Inverse Simpson Index values in graft donor and pretransplant recipient predicted broader posttransplant TCR diversity. Recipient TCR diversity dropped after transplant; expanded clonotypes rose from day 30 to 180.

As for this clone: What it binds is not known.

The CDR3 spans 15 residues. Germline V CDR1 and CDR2: SGHTA, FQGNSA. V was pared by 3 bases and J by 0 bases, with 5 bases of the junction left unmatched. Time point: recipient sample about 28 days before transplant, after cytoreduction. Blood collection times were about day -28 and days 30, 100, 180 posttransplant. Only in-frame clones appear in the TCRdb table, and some are missing; sequencing was by immunoSEQ multiplex PCR. The sample consists of roughly 9,800 clones, around 90% of them appearing once. Here the sequenced sample was peripheral blood mononuclear cells, taken before stem cell transplant. This chain uses TRBV7-2 with TRBJ2-7, with 7 bases fitting TRBD2. This TCR was recovered from a woman aged 50 to 60 with chronic myeloid leukemia. Some clones in this sample may be carry-over from other donors' samples. The CDR3 region has the DNA TGTGCCAGCAGCTTTGTCGGGGGGAGCTCCTACGAGCAGTACTTC. This codes for CASSFVGGSSYEQYF.